This TCR beta chain was identified in a study of blood T cell repertoires in COVID-19. The germline CDR1 and CDR2 sequences are SEHNR and FQNEAQ (reference sequence). CDR3 length: 17 amino acids. V was clipped by 1 base and J by 0 bases; unmatched bases: 9. Method: immunoSEQ multiplex PCR; TCRdb's copy keeps in-frame clones and lacks some. The table has about 260,000 clones, around 84% seen once. This rearrangement joins TRBV7-9 to TRBJ2-7, with TRBD2 matching 7 bases. The source of this sequence is a woman aged 55-75 years with COVID-19, enrolled during active disease. The specimen was peripheral blood. The CDR3 DNA reads TGTGCCAGCAGCTTAGGGGCCGGGACTACGAGCTCCTACGAGCAGTACTTC. Residues: CASSLGAGTTSSYEQYF.